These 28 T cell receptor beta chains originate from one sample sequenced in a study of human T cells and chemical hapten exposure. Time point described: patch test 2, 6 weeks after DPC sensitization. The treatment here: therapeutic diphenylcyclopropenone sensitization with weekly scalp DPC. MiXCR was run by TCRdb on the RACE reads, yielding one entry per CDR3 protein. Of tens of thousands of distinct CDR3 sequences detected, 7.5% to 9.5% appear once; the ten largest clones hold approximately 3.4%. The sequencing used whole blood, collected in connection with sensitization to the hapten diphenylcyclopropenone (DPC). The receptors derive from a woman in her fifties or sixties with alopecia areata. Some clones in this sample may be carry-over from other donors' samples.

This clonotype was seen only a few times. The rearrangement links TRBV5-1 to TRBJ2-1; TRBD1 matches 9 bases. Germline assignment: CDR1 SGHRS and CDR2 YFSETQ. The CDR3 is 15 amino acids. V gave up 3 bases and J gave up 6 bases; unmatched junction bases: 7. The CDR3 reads CASSSGQGGGNEQFF. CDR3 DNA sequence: TGCGCCAGCAGCTCGGGACAGGGTGGGGGCAATGAGCAGTTCTTC.

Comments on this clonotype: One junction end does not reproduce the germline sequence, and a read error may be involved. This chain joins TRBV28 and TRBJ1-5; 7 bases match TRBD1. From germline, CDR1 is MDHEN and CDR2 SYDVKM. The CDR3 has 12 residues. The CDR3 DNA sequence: TGTGCCAGCACTCCTCCTAGGGGGCCCCAGCGTTTT. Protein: CASTPPRGPQRF.

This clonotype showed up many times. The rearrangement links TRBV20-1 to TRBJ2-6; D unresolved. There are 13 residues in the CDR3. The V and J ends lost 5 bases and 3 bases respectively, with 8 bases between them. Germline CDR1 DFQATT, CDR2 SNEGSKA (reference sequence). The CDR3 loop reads CSARRVGANVLTF. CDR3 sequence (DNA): TGCAGTGCTCGACGAGTTGGGGCCAACGTCCTGACTTTC.

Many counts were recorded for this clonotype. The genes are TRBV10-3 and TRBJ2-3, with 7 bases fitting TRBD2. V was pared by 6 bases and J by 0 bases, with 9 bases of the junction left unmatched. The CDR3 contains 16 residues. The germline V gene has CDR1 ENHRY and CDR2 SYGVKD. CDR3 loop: CAIRNRGSGSTDTQYF. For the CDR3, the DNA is TGTGCCATCAGGAACCGGGGTAGCGGGAGCACAGATACGCAGTATTTT.

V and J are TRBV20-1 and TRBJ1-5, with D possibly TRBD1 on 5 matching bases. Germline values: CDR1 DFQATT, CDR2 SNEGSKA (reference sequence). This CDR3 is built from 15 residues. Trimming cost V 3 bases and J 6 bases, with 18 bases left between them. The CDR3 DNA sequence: TGCAGTGCTAGCTCTCAGGGATTCGGTGGTCAGCCCCAGCATTTT. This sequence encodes CSASSQGFGGQPQHF.

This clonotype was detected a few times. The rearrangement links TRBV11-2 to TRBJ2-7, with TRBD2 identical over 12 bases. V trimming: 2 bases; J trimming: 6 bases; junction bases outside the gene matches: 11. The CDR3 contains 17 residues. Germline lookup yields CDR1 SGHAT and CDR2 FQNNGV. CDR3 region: CASSLSTLTSGSSEQYF. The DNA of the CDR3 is TGTGCCAGCAGCTTATCTACCTTGACTAGCGGGAGCAGCGAGCAGTACTTC. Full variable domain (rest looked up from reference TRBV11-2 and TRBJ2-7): EAGVAQSPRYKIIEKRQSVAFWCNPISGHATLYWYQQILGQGPKLLIQFQNNGVVDDSQLPKDRFSAERLKGVDSTLKIQPAKLEDSAVYLCASSLSTLTSGSSEQYFGPGTRLTVT.

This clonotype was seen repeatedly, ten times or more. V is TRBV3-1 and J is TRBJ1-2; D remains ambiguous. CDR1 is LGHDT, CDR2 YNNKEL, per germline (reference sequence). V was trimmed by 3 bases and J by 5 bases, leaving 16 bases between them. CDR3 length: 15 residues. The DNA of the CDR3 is TGTGCCAGCAGCCACGGGTCGAGCCGGGGTTATGGCTACACCTTC. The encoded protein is CASSHGSSRGYGYTF.

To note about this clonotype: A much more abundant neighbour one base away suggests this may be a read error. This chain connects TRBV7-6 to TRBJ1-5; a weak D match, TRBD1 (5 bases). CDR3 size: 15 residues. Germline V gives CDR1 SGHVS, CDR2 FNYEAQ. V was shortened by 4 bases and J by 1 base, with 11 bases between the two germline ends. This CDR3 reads CASSSSWGSNQPQHF. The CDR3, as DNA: TGTGCCAGCAGCTCGTCGTGGGGCAGCAATCAGCCCCAGCATTTT.

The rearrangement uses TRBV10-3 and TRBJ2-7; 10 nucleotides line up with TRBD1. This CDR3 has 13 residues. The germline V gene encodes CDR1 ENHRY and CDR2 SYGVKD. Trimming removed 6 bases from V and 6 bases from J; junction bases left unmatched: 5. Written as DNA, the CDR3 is TGTGCCATCAGGGGGACAGGGGTTGGCGAGCAGTACTTC. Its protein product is CAIRGTGVGEQYF.

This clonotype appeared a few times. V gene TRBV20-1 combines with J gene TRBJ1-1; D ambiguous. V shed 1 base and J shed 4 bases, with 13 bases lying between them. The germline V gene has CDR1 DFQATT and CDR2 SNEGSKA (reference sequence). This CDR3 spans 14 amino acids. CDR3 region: CSARVPGRATEAFF. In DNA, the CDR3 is TGCAGTGCTAGAGTGCCGGGGAGGGCCACTGAAGCTTTCTTT.

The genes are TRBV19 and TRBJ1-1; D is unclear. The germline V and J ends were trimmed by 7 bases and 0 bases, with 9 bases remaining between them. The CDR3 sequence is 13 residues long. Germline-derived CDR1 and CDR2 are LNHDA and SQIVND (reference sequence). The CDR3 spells CASTTHMNTEAFF. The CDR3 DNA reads TGTGCCAGTACGACACACATGAACACTGAAGCTTTCTTT. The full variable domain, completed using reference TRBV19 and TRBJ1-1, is DGGITQSPKYLFRKEGQNVTLSCEQNLNHDAMYWYRQDPGQGLRLIYYSQIVNDFQKGDIAEGYSVSREKKESFPLTVTSAQKNPTAFYLCASTTHMNTEAFFGQGTRLTVV.

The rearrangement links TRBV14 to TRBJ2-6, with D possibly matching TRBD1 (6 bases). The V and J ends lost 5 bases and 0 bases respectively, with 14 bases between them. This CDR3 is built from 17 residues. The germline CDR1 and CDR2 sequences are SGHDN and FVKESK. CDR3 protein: CASSFQGGLSGANVLTF. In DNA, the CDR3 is TGTGCCAGCAGCTTCCAAGGGGGTCTCTCTGGGGCCAACGTCCTGACTTTC.

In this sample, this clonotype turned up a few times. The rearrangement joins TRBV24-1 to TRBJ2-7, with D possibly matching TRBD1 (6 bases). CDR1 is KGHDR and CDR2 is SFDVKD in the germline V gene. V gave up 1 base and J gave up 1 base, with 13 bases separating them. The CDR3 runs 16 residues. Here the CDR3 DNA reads TGTGCCACCAGTGATTTCCGGGACACCCATTCCTACGAGCAGTACTTC. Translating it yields CATSDFRDTHSYEQYF.

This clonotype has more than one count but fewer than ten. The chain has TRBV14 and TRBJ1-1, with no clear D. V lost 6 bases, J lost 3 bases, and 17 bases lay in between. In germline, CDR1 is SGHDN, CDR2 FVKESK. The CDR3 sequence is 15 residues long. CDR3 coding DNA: TGTGCCAGCAGAGAGGGTCTCCGTAGCGACACTGAAGCTTTCTTT. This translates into CASREGLRSDTEAFF. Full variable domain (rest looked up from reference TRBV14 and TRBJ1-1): EAGVTQFPSHSVIEKGQTVTLRCDPISGHDNLYWYRRVMGKEIKFLLHFVKESKQDESGMPNNRFLAERTGGTYSTLKVQPAELEDSGVYFCASREGLRSDTEAFFGQGTRLTVV.

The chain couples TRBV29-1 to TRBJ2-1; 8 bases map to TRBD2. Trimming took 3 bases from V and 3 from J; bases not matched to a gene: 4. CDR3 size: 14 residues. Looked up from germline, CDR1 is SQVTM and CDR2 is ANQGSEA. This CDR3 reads CSVDGRGGYNEQFF. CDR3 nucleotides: TGCAGCGTTGATGGTCGGGGGGGCTACAATGAGCAGTTCTTC.

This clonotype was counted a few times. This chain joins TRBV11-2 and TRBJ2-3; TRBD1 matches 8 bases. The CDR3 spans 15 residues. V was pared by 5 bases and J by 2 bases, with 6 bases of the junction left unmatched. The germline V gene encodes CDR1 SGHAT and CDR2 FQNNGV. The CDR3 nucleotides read TGTGCCAGCAGCAATGGACAGGGAGCCACAGATACGCAGTATTTT. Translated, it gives CASSNGQGATDTQYF.

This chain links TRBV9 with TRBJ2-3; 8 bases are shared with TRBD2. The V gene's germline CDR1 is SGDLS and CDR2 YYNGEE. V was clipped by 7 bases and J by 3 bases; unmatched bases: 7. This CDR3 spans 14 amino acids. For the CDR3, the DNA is TGTGCCAGCGGTTCGGGGGGGCAGACAGATACGCAGTATTTT. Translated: CASGSGGQTDTQYF.

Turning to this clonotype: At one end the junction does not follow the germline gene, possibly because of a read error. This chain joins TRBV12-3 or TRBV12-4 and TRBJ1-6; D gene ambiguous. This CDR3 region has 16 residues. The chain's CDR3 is CASSLTAGSYNSPLNF. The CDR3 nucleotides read TGTGCCAGCAGTCTCACAGCGGGCTCCTATAATTCACCCCTCAACTTT.

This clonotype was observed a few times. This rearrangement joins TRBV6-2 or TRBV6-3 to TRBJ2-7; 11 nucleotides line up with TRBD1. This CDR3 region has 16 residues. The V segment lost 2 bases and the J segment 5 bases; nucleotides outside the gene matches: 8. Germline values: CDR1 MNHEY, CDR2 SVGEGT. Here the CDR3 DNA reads TGTGCCAGCAGTTACCCGGGACAGGGGGACCCCAACGAGCAGTACTTC. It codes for CASSYPGQGDPNEQYF.

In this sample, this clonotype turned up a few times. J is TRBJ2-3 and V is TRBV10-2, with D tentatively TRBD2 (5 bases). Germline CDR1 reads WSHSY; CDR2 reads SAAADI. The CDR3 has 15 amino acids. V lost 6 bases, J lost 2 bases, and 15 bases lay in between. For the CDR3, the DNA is TGCGCCAGCAGCGGTACTAGAGCCAACACAGATACGCAGTATTTT. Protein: CASSGTRANTDTQYF.

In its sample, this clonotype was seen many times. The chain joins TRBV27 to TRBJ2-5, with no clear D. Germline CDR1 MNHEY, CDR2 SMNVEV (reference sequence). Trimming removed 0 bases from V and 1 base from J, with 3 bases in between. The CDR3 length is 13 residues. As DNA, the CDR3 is TGTGCCAGCAGTTTATCGTTCCAAGAGACCCAGTACTTC. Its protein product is CASSLSFQETQYF.

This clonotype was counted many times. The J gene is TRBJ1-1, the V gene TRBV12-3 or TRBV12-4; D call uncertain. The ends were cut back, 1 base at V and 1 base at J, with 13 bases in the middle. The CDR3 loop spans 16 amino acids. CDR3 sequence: CASSLGVPGRNTEAFF. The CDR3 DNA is TGTGCCAGCAGTTTAGGCGTCCCGGGGAGGAACACTGAAGCTTTCTTT.

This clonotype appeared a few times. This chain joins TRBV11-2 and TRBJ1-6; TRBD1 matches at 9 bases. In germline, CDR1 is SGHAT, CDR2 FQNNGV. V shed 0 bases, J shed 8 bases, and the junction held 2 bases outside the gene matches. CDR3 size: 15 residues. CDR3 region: CASSLETGGDSPLHF. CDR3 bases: TGTGCCAGCAGCTTAGAGACAGGGGGAGATTCACCCCTCCACTTT.

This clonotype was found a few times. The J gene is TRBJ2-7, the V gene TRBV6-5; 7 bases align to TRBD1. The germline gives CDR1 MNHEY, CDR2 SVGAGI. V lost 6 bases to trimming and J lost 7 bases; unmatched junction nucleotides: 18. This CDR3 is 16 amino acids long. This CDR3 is CASSPLLRQGSQEQYF. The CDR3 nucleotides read TGTGCCAGCAGCCCACTGTTGAGACAGGGTAGTCAGGAGCAGTACTTC.

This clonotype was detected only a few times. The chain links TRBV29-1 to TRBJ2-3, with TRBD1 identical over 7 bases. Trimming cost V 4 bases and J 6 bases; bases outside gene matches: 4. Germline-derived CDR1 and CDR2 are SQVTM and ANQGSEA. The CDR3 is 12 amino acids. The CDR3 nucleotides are TGCAGCGTTGGCCGACAGGGTGATACGCAGTATTTT. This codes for CSVGRQGDTQYF.

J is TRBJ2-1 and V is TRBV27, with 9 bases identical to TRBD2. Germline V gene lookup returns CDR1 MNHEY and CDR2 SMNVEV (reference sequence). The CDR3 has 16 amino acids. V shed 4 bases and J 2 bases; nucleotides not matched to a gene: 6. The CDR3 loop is CASSWVLAGTYNEQFF. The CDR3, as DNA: TGTGCCAGCAGTTGGGTGCTAGCGGGGACCTACAATGAGCAGTTCTTC.

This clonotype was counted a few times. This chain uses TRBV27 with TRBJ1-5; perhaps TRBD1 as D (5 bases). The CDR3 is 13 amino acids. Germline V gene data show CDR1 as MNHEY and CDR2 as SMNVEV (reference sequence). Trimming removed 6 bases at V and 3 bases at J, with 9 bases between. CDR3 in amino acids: CASRTEPNQPQHF. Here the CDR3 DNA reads TGTGCCAGCAGGACAGAACCCAATCAGCCCCAGCATTTT.

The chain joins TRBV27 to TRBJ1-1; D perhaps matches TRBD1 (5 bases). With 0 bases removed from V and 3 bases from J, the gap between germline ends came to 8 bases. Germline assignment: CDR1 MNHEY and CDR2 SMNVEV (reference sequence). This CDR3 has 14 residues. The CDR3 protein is CASSLSGDYTEAFF. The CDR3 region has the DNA TGTGCCAGCAGTTTATCAGGGGACTACACTGAAGCTTTCTTT.